The rows below give T cell receptor beta chains drawn from one sample of a study of T cell responses to AZD1222 COVID-19 vaccine. The table came from immunoSEQ multiplex PCR; TCRdb's copy has only in-frame clones and leaves some out. The table includes 98,000 or so clones, roughly 86% detected once. The material was peripheral blood, obtained 28 days after the second dose of the MenACWY control vaccine. The source is an adult who received the MenACWY meningococcal vaccine as a control. The CDR3 runs from the conserved cysteine through the conserved F or W. A D gene is named only where the DNA matches it firmly. A clone size is listed for some rows: how often the clone was seen (once, few, many), or a class if it is expanded.

TRBJ1-6	15	TRBV11-1	TRBD1	.	CASSTDRGRYSPLHF	TGTGCCAGCAGTACGGACAGGGGGCGATATTCACCCCTCCACTTT
TRBJ2-7	13	TRBV19	.	.	CASSIGRDYEQYF	TGTGCCAGTAGTATAGGCAGGGATTACGAGCAGTACTTC
TRBJ2-7	19	TRBV28	.	.	CASTNRPIGGRTFSYEQYF	TGTGCCAGCACCAACCGACCCATTGGGGGACGGACGTTCTCCTACGAGCAGTACTTC
TRBJ1-4	18	TRBV4-3	TRBD1	.	CASSRGQGAPSSNEKLFF	TGCGCCAGCAGCCGGGGACAGGGGGCCCCCTCTTCTAATGAAAAACTGTTTTTT
TRBJ1-3	14	TRBV18	.	.	CASSPEGSGNTIYF	TGTGCCAGCTCACCGGAAGGCTCTGGAAACACCATATATTTT
TRBJ2-7	15	TRBV7-6	.	.	CASSAQANSQYEQYF	TGTGCCAGCAGCGCCCAGGCCAATTCTCAATACGAGCAGTACTTC
TRBJ2-3	13	TRBV4-1	.	once	CASSPSVGDTQYF	TGCGCCAGCAGCCCCTCGGTGGGGGATACGCAGTATTTT
TRBJ2-7	13	TRBV7-9	.	.	CASSLAGTYEQYF	TGTGCCAGCAGCTTAGCGGGGACCTACGAGCAGTACTTC
TRBJ2-2	13	TRBV6-4	.	.	CASSDRGTGELFF	TGTGCCAGCAGTGACAGGGGGACCGGGGAGCTGTTTTTT
TRBJ2-1	17	TRBV4-1	.	.	CASSQAPWGGPYNEQFF	TGCGCCAGCAGCCAAGCCCCTTGGGGGGGCCCTTACAATGAGCAGTTCTTC
TRBJ1-6	13	TRBV7-2	.	.	CASSIVRNSPLHF	TGTGCCAGCAGCATAGTACGAAATTCACCCCTCCACTTT
TRBJ1-3	15	TRBV5-5	TRBD1	once	CASSLSGTAASTIYF	TGTGCCAGCAGCCTCTCCGGGACAGCCGCCTCCACCATATATTTT
TRBJ2-3	15	TRBV5-1	TRBD2	.	CASSSGGTSTDTQYF	TGCGCCAGCAGCTCCGGGGGGACTAGCACAGATACGCAGTATTTT
TRBJ2-4	14	TRBV5-1	TRBD2	.	CASSSTSGGDIQYF	TGCGCCAGCAGCTCTACTAGCGGGGGAGACATTCAGTACTTC
TRBJ1-1	17	TRBV28	TRBD1	.	CASTTRDGGQGSTEAFF	TGTGCCAGCACCACCCGGGACGGAGGACAGGGAAGCACTGAAGCTTTCTTT
TRBJ2-3	14	TRBV5-1	.	few	CASSLALTTDTQYF	TGCGCCAGCAGCTTGGCCTTAACCACAGATACGCAGTATTTT
TRBJ1-2	16	TRBV4-3	TRBD1	.	CASSQDQRDRARSYTF	TGCGCCAGCAGCCAAGATCAAAGGGACAGGGCTAGATCCTACACCTTC
TRBJ2-1	16	TRBV19	.	.	CASSIIPRGAGNEQFF	TGTGCCAGTAGTATAATCCCGAGGGGGGCCGGGAATGAGCAGTTCTTC
TRBJ1-2	13	TRBV28	TRBD1	.	CATAGGQSYGYTF	TGTGCGACAGCAGGGGGACAGAGCTATGGCTACACCTTC
TRBJ2-5	14	TRBV7-2	.	.	CASSLVRVGETQYF	TGTGCCAGCAGCTTAGTACGGGTAGGGGAGACCCAGTACTTC
TRBJ2-7	13	TRBV18	TRBD1	.	CASSPTGPYEQYF	TGTGCCAGCTCACCGACAGGGCCCTACGAGCAGTACTTC
TRBJ2-2	14	TRBV6-5	.	.	CASRHRRNTGELFF	TGTGCCAGCAGACACAGGAGGAACACCGGGGAGCTGTTTTTT
TRBJ1-1	13	TRBV14	.	.	CASSQGRNTEAFF	TGTGCCAGCAGCCAGGGGAGGAACACTGAAGCTTTCTTT
TRBJ2-1	12	TRBV10-3	.	few	CATAISDNEQFF	TGTGCCACCGCTATTTCGGACAATGAGCAGTTCTTC
TRBJ2-7	16	TRBV5-6	TRBD1	.	CASSSFGTGGSYEQYF	TGTGCCAGCAGCTCCTTCGGGACAGGGGGCTCCTACGAGCAGTACTTC
TRBJ2-5	14	TRBV29-1	.	.	CSVEDQTGRETQYF	TGCAGCGTTGAAGATCAAACAGGACGGGAGACCCAGTACTTC
TRBJ2-7	19	TRBV11-3	TRBD1	once	CASSLDPKPGQGMSYEQYF	TGTGCCAGCAGCTTAGATCCCAAGCCCGGACAGGGTATGTCCTACGAGCAGTACTTC
TRBJ1-2	16	TRBV5-1	TRBD1	few	CASSLDGTGISYGYTF	TGCGCCAGCAGCTTGGACGGGACAGGGATCTCCTATGGCTACACCTTC
TRBJ2-7	13	TRBV27	.	.	CASSYRGSGEQYF	TGTGCCAGCTCTTATAGGGGGTCCGGCGAGCAGTACTTC
TRBJ2-5	14	TRBV19	.	.	CASSPSVGGETQYF	TGTGCCAGTAGTCCCTCCGTCGGTGGAGAGACCCAGTACTTC
TRBJ2-7	15	TRBV3-1/TRBV3-2	TRBD1	.	CASSLGQVPPYEQYF	TGTGCCAGCAGCCTTGGACAGGTCCCCCCCTACGAGCAGTACTTC
TRBJ2-5	14	TRBV12-5	TRBD1	.	CASGRGQGAETQYF	TGTGCTAGTGGTCGCGGACAGGGGGCCGAGACCCAGTACTTC
TRBJ2-5	14	TRBV2	.	.	CASMQGSIRETQYF	TGTGCCAGCATGCAGGGTAGTATAAGGGAGACCCAGTACTTC
TRBJ2-2	14	TRBV20-1	.	.	CSASRSTNTGELFF	TGCAGTGCTAGTCGCAGCACGAACACCGGGGAGCTGTTTTTT
TRBJ1-2	14	TRBV3-1/TRBV3-2	TRBD1	.	CASSQGQLYHGYTF	TGTGCCAGCAGCCAGGGACAGCTATATCATGGCTACACCTTC
TRBJ2-1	13	TRBV28	TRBD1	.	CASSWGNRGKQFF	TGTGCCAGCAGTTGGGGGAACAGGGGTAAGCAGTTCTTC
TRBJ2-7	19	TRBV5-6	.	.	CASSPPAPLVRGPSYEQYF	TGTGCCAGCAGCCCTCCGGCACCCCTTGTGCGAGGTCCCTCCTACGAGCAGTACTTC
TRBJ1-1	12	TRBV29-1	TRBD1	.	CSVLSGGTEAFF	TGCAGCGTTCTCTCAGGGGGCACTGAAGCTTTCTTT
TRBJ1-2	16	TRBV4-1	TRBD1	.	CASSQEGQPNRGGYTF	TGCGCCAGCAGCCAAGAGGGACAACCCAACAGGGGTGGCTACACCTTC
TRBJ1-1	14	TRBV5-4	.	.	CASSAPGRRTEAFF	TGTGCCAGCAGCGCGCCGGGGCGCAGGACTGAAGCTTTCTTT
TRBJ1-2	14	TRBV18	TRBD1	.	CASSLGGERYGYTF	TGTGCCAGCTCATTAGGGGGCGAGCGCTATGGCTACACCTTC
TRBJ2-2	14	TRBV25-1	.	.	CASSELRGTGELFF	TGTGCCAGCAGTGAATTGAGGGGCACCGGGGAGCTGTTTTTT
TRBJ2-5	13	TRBV5-5	.	.	CASSSWGGETQYF	TGTGCCAGCAGTTCTTGGGGGGGCGAGACCCAGTACTTC
TRBJ1-5	14	TRBV19	.	once	CASSMGRNNQPQHF	TGTGCCAGTAGTATGGGCCGGAACAATCAGCCCCAGCATTTT
TRBJ1-2	12	TRBV11-2	.	.	CASSSSGYGYTF	TGTGCCAGCAGCAGCTCGGGCTATGGCTACACCTTC
TRBJ1-1	14	TRBV28	.	.	CASSSGGGGTEAFF	TGTGCCAGCAGTAGCGGGGGAGGGGGCACTGAAGCTTTCTTT
TRBJ1-2	16	TRBV29-1	TRBD1	.	CSVEGGLTGANYGYTF	TGCAGCGTTGAAGGGGGGTTGACAGGGGCTAACTATGGCTACACCTTC
TRBJ2-7	15	TRBV27	TRBD1	.	CASSPTGTGAYEQYF	TGTGCCAGCAGTCCTACCGGGACAGGAGCGTACGAGCAGTACTTC
TRBJ1-1	14	TRBV7-2	.	.	CASSPLGRNTEAFF	TGTGCCAGCAGCCCCCTCGGCAGAAACACTGAAGCTTTCTTT
TRBJ1-6	14	TRBV11-2	.	.	CASSLDRVDSPLHF	TGTGCCAGCAGCTTAGACAGGGTTGATTCACCCCTCCACTTT
TRBJ1-5	16	TRBV18	.	.	CASSEYADSSNQPQHF	TGTGCCAGCTCCGAATACGCGGACAGCAGCAATCAGCCCCAGCATTTT
TRBJ1-2	14	TRBV25-1	.	.	CASSELGGTVGYTF	TGTGCCAGCAGTGAACTAGGAGGGACGGTCGGCTACACCTTC
TRBJ2-5	14	TRBV24-1	.	.	CATSPEGPQETQYF	TGTGCCACCAGTCCAGAGGGACCCCAAGAGACCCAGTACTTC
TRBJ1-1	15	TRBV19	TRBD1	.	CASIRTGAANTEAFF	TGTGCCAGTATCCGGACAGGGGCCGCGAACACTGAAGCTTTCTTT